Below are 4 T cell receptor beta chains sequenced from a single sample in a study of response to subunit inactivated influenza vaccine. TCRdb analysed the RT-PCR reads with MiXCR anew, one entry per CDR3 protein. The sample contains more than 600,000 distinct CDR3 sequences, less than 20% of which appear only once. Specimen: PBMCs from blood, collected 5 days after vaccination. The receptors were sampled from a man in his fifties or sixties who received an inactivated influenza vaccine.

The genes are TRBV12-3 or TRBV12-4 and TRBJ1-1, with 7 bases identical to TRBD1. V lost 2 bases and J lost 9; bases outside the gene matches: 6. This CDR3 has 13 residues. CDR3 protein: CASSLSTGTKAFF. CDR3 nucleotide sequence: TGTGCCAGCAGTTTATCGACAGGGACTAAAGCTTTCTTT.

The gene calls are TRBV6-1 and TRBJ2-3, with 8 bases matching TRBD2. Trimming cost V 7 bases and J 2 bases; bases outside gene matches: 8. CDR1 and CDR2 from the germline V gene are MNHNS and SASEGT. The CDR3 is 15 residues long. DNA for the CDR3: TGTGCCAGCACCCCGGGACTAGACCTCACAGATACGCAGTATTTT. It yields the protein CASTPGLDLTDTQYF.

With regard to this clonotype: Possible read error: a much larger clone is one base away. The chain combines TRBV7-2 with TRBJ2-1; TRBD1 agrees at 7 bases. V gave up 3 bases and J gave up 0 bases; unmatched junction bases: 2. There are 15 residues in the CDR3. Germline-derived CDR1 and CDR2 are SGHTA and FQGNSA. This chain's CDR3 is CASSFDRASYNEQFF. The CDR3 coding sequence is TGTGCCAGCAGCTTCGACAGGGCCTCCTACAATGAGCAGTTCTTC. Variable domain in full (rest from reference TRBV7-2 and TRBJ2-1): GAGVSQSPSNKVTEKGKDVELRCDPISGHTALYWYRQSLGQGLEFLIYFQGNSAPDKSGLPSDRFSAERTGGSVSTLTIQRTQQEDSAVYLCASSFDRASYNEQFFGPGTRLTVL.

This clonotype appeared many times. The chain recombines TRBV29-1 with TRBJ2-1, with no clear D. The CDR3 sequence is 11 residues long. Germline V gene lookup returns CDR1 SQVTM and CDR2 ANQGSEA. Deletions cut 3 bases from V and 9 bases from J, with 9 bases between. CDR3 protein: CSVESSAEQFF. CDR3 in DNA: TGCAGCGTTGAGTCTTCGGCTGAGCAGTTCTTC.